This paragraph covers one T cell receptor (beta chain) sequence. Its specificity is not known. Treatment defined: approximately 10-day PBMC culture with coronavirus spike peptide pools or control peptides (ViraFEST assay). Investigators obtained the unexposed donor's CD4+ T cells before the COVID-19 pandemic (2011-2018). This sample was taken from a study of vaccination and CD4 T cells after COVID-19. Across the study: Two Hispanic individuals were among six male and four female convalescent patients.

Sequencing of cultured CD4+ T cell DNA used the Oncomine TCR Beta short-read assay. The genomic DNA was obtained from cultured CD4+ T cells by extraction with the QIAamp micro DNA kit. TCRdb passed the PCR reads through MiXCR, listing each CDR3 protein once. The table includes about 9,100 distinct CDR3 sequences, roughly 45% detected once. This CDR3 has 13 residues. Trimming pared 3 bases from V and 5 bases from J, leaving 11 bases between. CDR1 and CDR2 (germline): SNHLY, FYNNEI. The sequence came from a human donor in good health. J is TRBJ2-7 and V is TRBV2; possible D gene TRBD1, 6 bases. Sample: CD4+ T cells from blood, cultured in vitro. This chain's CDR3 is CASSDGQFNEQYF. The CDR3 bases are TGTGCCAGCAGTGACGGACAGTTTAACGAGCAGTACTTC.